This T cell receptor beta chain was sequenced during a study of OX40 agonist ivuxolimab in advanced cancers. Regarding the study in general: Ivuxolimab was a fully human IgG2 agonistic monoclonal antibody targeting the costimulatory receptor OX40 (CD134). Intravenous ivuxolimab was administered to patients every 2 weeks at six dose levels: 0.01, 0.1, 0.3, 1.5, 3 and 10 mg/kg. Of the approximately 54 dose-escalation patients, hepatocellular carcinoma was present in 19, melanoma in approximately 15, renal cell carcinoma in 9 and head and neck cancer in 9. The dose-escalation cohort was roughly 87% male with a mean age of around 64 years, ranging from roughly 23 to 90. Patients were allowed to have had prior anti-PD-1, anti-PD-L1 or anti-CTLA-4 therapy, and 30% to 40% of the dose-escalation patients had been treated with checkpoint inhibitors. Partial responses were achieved by three dose-escalation patients, of whom one had hepatocellular carcinoma and two had cutaneous melanoma. Peripheral TCRbeta sequencing aimed to test whether ivuxolimab altered TCR sequence diversity and caused clonal T-cell expansion. The paper covers the monotherapy dose-escalation part of the phase I ivuxolimab trial, which included N = 52 patients. What the authors observed across the whole study: Partial responders in the 0.1-3.0 mg/kg groups had among the lowest normalized peripheral clonal expansion, especially among CD8+ T cells. After ivuxolimab, expanded clones were on average more numerous among CD8+ T cells than among CD4+ T cells. At doses of 0.1 to 3.0 mg/kg, clonal expansion of both CD4+ and CD8+ blood T cells was observed from baseline to week 6. Low levels of normalized T-cell clonal expansion were also seen in some patients who did not respond. Which antigens the clonally expanded peripheral T cells were specific for was not determined.

Turning to this clone: Its antigen is unknown. No much larger clone exists at a distance of one base, and base qualities are not known.

As encoded in the germline V gene, CDR1 is SGHTA while CDR2 is FQGNSA. From the cysteine up to the phenylalanine, the CDR3 has a length of 16 residues. Only CDR3 DNA is held: 48 bases, read in frame from base 1. V is cut by 3 bases and J by 4 bases, and the space between the germline ends is 19 bases. The trial excluded patients who had a history of autoimmune disease or were on systemic immunosuppression. In every dose cohort, peripheral blood was drawn for TCR sequencing at baseline, cycle 4 day 1, and cycle 7 day 1. The samples were taken from a phase I, first-in-human, multicenter, open-label dose-escalation trial of ivuxolimab. The trial enrolled adults with locally advanced or metastatic head and neck squamous cell, hepatocellular, melanoma or renal cell carcinoma. Before TCR sequencing, CD4+ T cells and CD8+ T cells from peripheral blood were sorted into separate populations. For sequencing of the TCRbeta CDR3 region, genomic DNA was extracted from the sorted cells. TCRbeta CDR3 regions were sequenced using the immunoSEQ Assay. Entries here come from immuneACCESS through TCRdb and include only in-frame sequences with V and J called. Some clones fail to appear in such tables; in the studies checked, an unresolved V gene covers under half of the shortfall, and the cause of the remainder is unknown. The sample table records 75,000 to 95,000 clones; less than 90% of these occur just once. The top ten clones comprise 3.1% of the sample.

Sequencing was performed on CD4+ or CD8+ T cells sorted from blood, taken in a trial of the OX40 agonist ivuxolimab. The clonotype originates from an adult with an advanced solid tumor such as melanoma, head and neck, liver or kidney cancer. The V and J segments used are TRBV7-2 and TRBJ2-7; the D region possibly corresponds to TRBD1 (6 bases align). CDR3 reads: CASSFPRWDIRYEQYF. The DNA sequence follows: TGTGCCAGCAGCTTTCCAAGATGGGACATCAGGTACGAGCAGTACTTC.